Below, 7 T cell receptor beta chains from the same sample are listed, as sequenced in a study of vaccination and CD4 T cells after COVID-19. With the Oncomine TCR Beta short-read assay, DNA from cultured CD4+ T cells was sequenced. A single record per CDR3 protein comes from TCRdb applying MiXCR to the PCR reads. The sample has 15,000 or so distinct CDR3 sequences; approximately 50% are singletons. The treatment denotes: roughly ten-day PBMC culture with coronavirus spike peptide pools or control peptides (ViraFEST assay). Their antigen targets remain unknown. The sequencing sample was made of CD4+ T cells from blood, cultured in vitro. The receptors originated from a human donor who had recovered from COVID-19.

The gene calls are TRBV28 and TRBJ2-1; 7 bases line up with TRBD2. The CDR3 is made up of 16 amino acids. In germline, CDR1 is MDHEN, CDR2 SYDVKM. V lost 5 bases and J lost 0; bases outside the gene matches: 7. This chain's CDR3 is CASSLGGGSSYNEQFF. The CDR3 nucleotides are TGTGCCAGCAGTCTCGGCGGCGGGAGCTCCTACAATGAGCAGTTCTTC.

This clonotype was counted only a few times. The J gene is TRBJ1-2, the V gene TRBV11-2; the match to TRBD1 covers 8 bases. The V segment lost 4 bases and the J segment 2 bases; nucleotides outside the gene matches: 0. CDR1 SGHAT and CDR2 FQNNGV come from the germline V gene. CDR3 length: 13 residues. The CDR3 loop is CASSWDRNYGYTF. The CDR3 DNA reads as TGTGCCAGCAGCTGGGACAGGAACTATGGCTACACCTTC.

The chain joins TRBV2 to TRBJ1-1; D unresolved. Trimming removed 10 bases at V and 3 bases at J, with 9 bases between. Germline loops: CDR1 SNHLY, CDR2 FYNNEI. The CDR3 loop spans 11 amino acids. Written as DNA, the CDR3 is TGTGCCATGGGTTGGGACACTGAAGCTTTCTTT. Protein: CAMGWDTEAFF.

By share of the sample, this clonotype is large. The V gene is TRBV6-2 or TRBV6-3, the J gene TRBJ2-2; D gene unclear. V was cut by 6 bases and J by 1 base, with 9 bases left in between. Germline V gives CDR1 MNHEY, CDR2 SVGEGT. The CDR3 length is 14 residues. The CDR3 sequence is CASRNGRNTGELFF. CDR3 bases: TGTGCCAGCAGAAACGGACGGAACACCGGGGAGCTGTTTTTT.

As concerns this clonotype: The DNA is omitted, as the CDR3 cannot be located on it reliably, and the CDR3 follows TCRdb's listing. The CDR3 sequence: CASSLERDQPQHF. The V gene is TRBV12-3 or TRBV12-4, the J gene TRBJ1-5. A total of 13 residues make up the CDR3, ends included.

The chain couples TRBV20-1 to TRBJ2-4; 8 bases align to TRBD2. Trimming removed 3 bases from V and 9 bases from J; junction bases left unmatched: 13. Germline CDR1 reads DFQATT; CDR2 reads SNEGSKA (reference sequence). The CDR3 is 15 amino acids. The CDR3 spells CSASPNSGESPIQYF. CDR3 DNA sequence: TGCAGTGCTAGCCCAAATAGCGGGGAGAGTCCCATTCAGTACTTC.

By sample share, this clonotype is medium-sized. Relative to the germline gene, one junction end is altered; a read error may explain this. The chain employs TRBV6-1 and TRBJ1-2; possible D gene TRBD1, 6 bases. The CDR3 contains 14 residues. Germline CDR1 is MNHNS and CDR2 is SASEGT. CDR3 residues: CASTERVGAGGYTF. CDR3 nucleotides: TGTGCCAGCACTGAAAGAGTGGGGGCGGGGGGCTACACCTTC.